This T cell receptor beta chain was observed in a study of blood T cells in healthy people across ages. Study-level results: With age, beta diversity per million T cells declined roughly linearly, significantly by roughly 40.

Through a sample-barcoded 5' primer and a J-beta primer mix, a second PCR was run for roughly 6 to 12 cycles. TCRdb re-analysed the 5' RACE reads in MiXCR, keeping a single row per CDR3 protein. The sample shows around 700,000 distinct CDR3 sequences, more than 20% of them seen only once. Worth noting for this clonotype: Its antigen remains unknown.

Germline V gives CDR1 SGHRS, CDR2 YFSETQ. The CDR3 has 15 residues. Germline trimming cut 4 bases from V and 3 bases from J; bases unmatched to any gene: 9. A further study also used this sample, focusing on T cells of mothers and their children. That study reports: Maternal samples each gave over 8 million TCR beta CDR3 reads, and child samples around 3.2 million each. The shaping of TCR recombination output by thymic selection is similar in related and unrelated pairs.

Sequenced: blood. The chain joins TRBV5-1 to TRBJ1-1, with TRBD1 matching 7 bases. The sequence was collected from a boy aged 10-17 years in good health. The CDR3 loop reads CASSPDRPLDTEAFF. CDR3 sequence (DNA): TGCGCCAGCAGCCCGGACAGGCCCCTGGACACTGAAGCTTTCTTT.